A selection of T cell receptor beta chains follows, all from one sample in a study of HIV-infected patients and healthy controls. One entry per CDR3 protein results from TCRdb running MiXCR on the 5' RACE reads. The sample shows 20,000 to 30,000 distinct CDR3 sequences, approximately 7.7% of them seen only once. The specimen was blood. The receptors here all came from an adult in good health. The CDR3 runs from the conserved cysteine through the conserved F or W. The D gene is left open where the match is weak. Some rows mark clone size as missing; the rest say once, few, many or name a class of expanded clone.

j_call | v_call | clone_size | d_call | cdr3_aa | cdr3_nt
TRBJ2-3 | TRBV12-3/TRBV12-4 | many | . | CASSPGTDTQYF | TGTGCCAGCAGTCCCGGCACCGATACGCAGTATTTT
TRBJ1-6 | TRBV5-5 | many | . | CASSLDPMGALHF | TGTGCCAGCAGCCTAGACCCCATGGGGGCCCTCCACTTT
TRBJ2-7 | TRBV7-2 | . | . | CASSFSSRSSYEQYF | TGTGCCAGCAGCTTCAGCAGTAGGAGCTCCTACGAGCAGTACTTC
TRBJ1-5 | TRBV5-8 | many | . | CASSRWRGSEKNQPQHF | TGTGCCAGCAGCCGCTGGCGGGGCTCGGAAAAAAATCAGCCCCAGCATTTT
TRBJ1-4 | TRBV25-1 | . | TRBD1 | CASSVPPGQGNEKLFF | TGTGCCAGCAGTGTCCCTCCAGGACAGGGGAATGAAAAACTGTTTTTT
TRBJ2-3 | TRBV29-1 | . | . | CSVLLRDRSTDTQYF | TGCAGCGTTCTACTGCGGGACAGAAGCACAGATACGCAGTATTTT
TRBJ2-7 | TRBV28 | many | TRBD1 | CASSSGGETYEQYF | TGTGCCAGCAGTTCAGGGGGCGAGACCTACGAGCAGTACTTC
TRBJ1-2 | TRBV6-2/TRBV6-3 | many | . | CASSYGAVYGYTF | TGTGCCAGCAGTTACGGGGCAGTCTATGGCTACACCTTC
TRBJ2-2 | TRBV28 | many | TRBD1 | CASRLDRDTGELFF | TGTGCCAGCAGGTTAGACAGGGACACCGGGGAGCTGTTTTTT
TRBJ1-1 | TRBV6-4 | . | . | CASSETEMNTEAFF | TGTGCCAGCAGTGAAACAGAAATGAACACTGAAGCTTTCTTT
TRBJ2-3 | TRBV24-1 | . | TRBD1 | CATSDWSGTVGDTQYF | TGTGCCACCAGTGACTGGTCCGGGACAGTGGGTGATACGCAGTATTTT
TRBJ2-3 | TRBV6-1 | many | TRBD2 | CASSPPGLAGGQWDTQYF | TGTGCCAGCAGTCCTCCGGGACTAGCGGGGGGGCAGTGGGATACGCAGTATTTT
TRBJ1-1 | TRBV12-3/TRBV12-4 | medium-sized | . | CASSSWAAGSEAFF | TGTGCCAGCAGTTCGTGGGCTGCGGGGTCCGAAGCTTTCTTT
TRBJ1-1 | TRBV12-3/TRBV12-4 | many | . | CASRLQANTEAFF | TGTGCCAGCAGATTGCAGGCCAACACTGAAGCTTTCTTT
TRBJ2-1 | TRBV7-2 | many | . | CASSLGAATNEQFF | TGTGCCAGCAGCTTAGGTGCGGCCACAAATGAGCAGTTCTTC
TRBJ1-1 | TRBV6-5 | . | . | CASSRGPFTEAFF | TGTGCCAGCAGCCGGGGGCCATTTACTGAAGCTTTCTTT
TRBJ2-7 | TRBV29-1 | many | TRBD1 | CSALETGGGEQYF | TGCAGCGCCCTAGAGACAGGGGGCGGCGAGCAGTACTTC
TRBJ1-1 | TRBV20-1 | many | . | CSARPGHSKSEAFF | TGCAGTGCTAGACCCGGACATTCTAAGTCTGAAGCTTTCTTT
TRBJ1-4 | TRBV15 | . | . | CATSRDPVRRDGLFF | TGTGCCACCAGCAGAGATCCCGTTAGGAGGGATGGACTGTTTTTT
TRBJ1-5 | TRBV7-2 | many | . | CASSFSGAGNQPQHF | TGTGCCAGCAGCTTCTCAGGGGCGGGCAATCAGCCCCAGCATTTT
TRBJ2-3 | TRBV9 | many | . | CASSVAGANTDTQYF | TGTGCCAGCAGCGTAGCGGGGGCCAACACAGATACGCAGTATTTT
TRBJ1-5 | TRBV2 | many | TRBD1 | CASSEGTGNSNQPQHF | TGTGCCAGCAGTGAGGGGACAGGGAATAGCAATCAGCCCCAGCATTTT